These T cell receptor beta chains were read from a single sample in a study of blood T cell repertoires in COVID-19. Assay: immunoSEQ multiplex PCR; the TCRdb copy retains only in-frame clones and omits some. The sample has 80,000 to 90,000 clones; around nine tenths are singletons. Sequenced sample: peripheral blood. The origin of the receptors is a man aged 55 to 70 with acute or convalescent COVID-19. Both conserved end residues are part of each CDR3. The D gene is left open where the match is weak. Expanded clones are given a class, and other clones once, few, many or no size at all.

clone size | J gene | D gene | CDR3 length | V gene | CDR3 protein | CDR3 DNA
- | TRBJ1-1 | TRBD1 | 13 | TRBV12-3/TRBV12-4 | CASTLQGGTEAFF | TGTGCCAGCACCTTACAGGGGGGAACTGAAGCTTTCTTT
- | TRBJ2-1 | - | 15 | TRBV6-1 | CASSSVGGPKNEQFF | TGTGCCAGCAGTTCCGTGGGGGGGCCAAAAAATGAGCAGTTCTTC
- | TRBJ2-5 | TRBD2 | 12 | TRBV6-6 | CASRRGEETQYF | TGTGCCTCCCGGCGGGGGGAGGAGACCCAGTACTTC
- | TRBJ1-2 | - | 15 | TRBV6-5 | CASSYSSAGPYGYTF | TGTGCCAGCAGTTACTCGTCCGCTGGCCCCTATGGCTACACCTTC
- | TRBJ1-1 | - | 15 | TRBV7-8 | CASSLAGYLNTEAFF | TGTGCCAGCAGCTTAGCGGGCTACTTGAACACTGAAGCTTTCTTT
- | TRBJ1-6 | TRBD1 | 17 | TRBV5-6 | CASSPPPGGSYNSPLHF | TGTGCCAGCAGCCCTCCCCCAGGGGGCTCCTATAATTCACCCCTCCACTTT
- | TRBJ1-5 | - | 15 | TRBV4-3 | CASSQDGRVFQPQHF | TGCGCCAGCAGCCAAGATGGGAGGGTATTTCAGCCCCAGCATTTT
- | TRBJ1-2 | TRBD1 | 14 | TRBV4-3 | CASSQVLTGAGYTF | TGCGCCAGCAGCCAAGTATTAACAGGGGCTGGCTACACCTTC
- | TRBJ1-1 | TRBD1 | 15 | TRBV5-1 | CASSLRGPGNTEAFF | TGCGCCAGCAGCCTTAGGGGGCCGGGGAACACTGAAGCTTTCTTT
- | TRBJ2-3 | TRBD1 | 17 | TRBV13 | CASSSLGQGVRWDTQYF | TGTGCCAGCAGCTCGTTGGGACAGGGGGTTCGTTGGGATACGCAGTATTTT
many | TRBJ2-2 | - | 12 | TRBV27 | CASSFLPGELFF | TGTGCCAGCAGTTTCCTCCCCGGGGAGCTGTTTTTT
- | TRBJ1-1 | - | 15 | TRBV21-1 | CASSKAGGRDTEAFF | TGTGCCAGCAGCAAGGCAGGGGGCAGGGACACTGAAGCTTTCTTT
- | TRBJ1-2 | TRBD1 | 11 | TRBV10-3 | CAIQGAEGYTF | TGTGCCATCCAGGGGGCAGAAGGCTACACCTTC
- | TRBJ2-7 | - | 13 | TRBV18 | CASSRTDYYEQYF | TGTGCCAGCTCACGGACAGATTACTACGAGCAGTACTTC
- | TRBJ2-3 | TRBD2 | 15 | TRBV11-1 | CASSLERGGTDTQYF | TGTGCCAGCAGCTTAGAGCGGGGGGGGACAGATACGCAGTATTTT
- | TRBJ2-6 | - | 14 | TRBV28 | CASSLSSGANVLTF | TGTGCCAGCAGTTTGAGTTCTGGGGCCAACGTCCTGACTTTC
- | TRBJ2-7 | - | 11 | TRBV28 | CASGPKGEQYF | TGTGCCAGCGGTCCAAAGGGGGAGCAGTACTTC
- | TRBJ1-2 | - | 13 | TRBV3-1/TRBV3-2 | CASSQGQLNGYTF | TGTGCCAGCAGCCAAGGACAGTTGAATGGCTACACCTTC
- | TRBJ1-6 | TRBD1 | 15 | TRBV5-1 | CASSWRQGDNSPLHF | TGCGCCAGCAGCTGGAGACAGGGAGACAATTCACCCCTCCACTTT
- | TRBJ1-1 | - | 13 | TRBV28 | CASSFLRRTEAFF | TGTGCCAGCAGTTTTCTCCGGCGGACTGAAGCTTTCTTT
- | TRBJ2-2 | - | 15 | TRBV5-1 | CASSLRVGDTGELFF | TGCGCCAGCAGCTTACGGGTTGGAGACACCGGGGAGCTGTTTTTT
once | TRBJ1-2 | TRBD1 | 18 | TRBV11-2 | CASSLGFPGQGIDYGYTF | TGTGCCAGCAGCTTAGGATTCCCGGGACAGGGGATTGACTATGGCTACACCTTC
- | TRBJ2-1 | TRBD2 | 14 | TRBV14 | CASSPMRGADEQFF | TGTGCCAGCAGCCCTATGCGGGGGGCAGATGAGCAGTTCTTC
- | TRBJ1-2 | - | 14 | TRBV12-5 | CASGLGGIGSGYTF | TGTGCTAGTGGTTTGGGGGGCATTGGGTCTGGCTACACCTTC
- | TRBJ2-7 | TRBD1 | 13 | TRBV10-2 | CASRDRGPYEQYF | TGCGCCAGCAGGGACAGGGGTCCCTACGAGCAGTACTTC
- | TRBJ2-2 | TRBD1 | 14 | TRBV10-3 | CAISESGGGGELFF | TGTGCCATCAGTGAATCAGGGGGTGGTGGGGAGCTGTTTTTT
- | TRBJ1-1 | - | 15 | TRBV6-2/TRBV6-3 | CASSYSYTQNTEAFF | TGTGCCAGCAGTTACTCGTACACACAGAACACTGAAGCTTTCTTT
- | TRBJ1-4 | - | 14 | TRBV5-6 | CASSVRMSGVELFF | TGTGCCAGCAGCGTGAGGATGTCAGGGGTTGAACTGTTTTTT
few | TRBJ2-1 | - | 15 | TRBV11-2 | CASSLFVALGDEQFF | TGTGCCAGCAGCCTCTTTGTTGCCCTCGGGGATGAGCAGTTCTTC
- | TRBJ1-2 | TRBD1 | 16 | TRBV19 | CASSMQQGVGSYGYTF | TGTGCCAGTAGTATGCAACAGGGGGTCGGGAGCTATGGCTACACCTTC
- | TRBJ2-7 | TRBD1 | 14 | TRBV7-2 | CASSSGQGSYEQYF | TGTGCCAGCAGCTCCGGACAGGGGTCCTACGAGCAGTACTTC
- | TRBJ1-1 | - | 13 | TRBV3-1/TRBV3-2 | CASSQDRDTEAFF | TGTGCCAGCAGCCAAGATAGAGACACTGAAGCTTTCTTT
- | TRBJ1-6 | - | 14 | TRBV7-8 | CASSLGPGESPLHF | TGTGCCAGCAGCTTAGGACCCGGGGAATCACCCCTCCACTTT
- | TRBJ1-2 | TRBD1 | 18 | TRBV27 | CASSLMGQAQGSNYGYTF | TGTGCCAGCAGTTTAATGGGACAGGCCCAAGGGTCGAACTATGGCTACACCTTC
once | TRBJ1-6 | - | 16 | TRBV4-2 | CASSQDEGRNNSPLHF | TGTGCCAGCAGCCAAGATGAGGGTCGAAATAATTCACCCCTCCACTTT
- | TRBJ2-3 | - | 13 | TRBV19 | CASSLGVDSTQYF | TGTGCCAGTAGTCTCGGGGTAGATTCTACGCAGTATTTT
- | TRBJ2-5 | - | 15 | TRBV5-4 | CASSLERAGRETQYF | TGTGCCAGCAGCTTGGAGCGGGCGGGGCGAGAGACCCAGTACTTC
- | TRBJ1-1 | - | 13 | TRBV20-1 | CSASAPGTGEAFF | TGCAGTGCTAGTGCTCCCGGGACTGGTGAAGCTTTCTTT
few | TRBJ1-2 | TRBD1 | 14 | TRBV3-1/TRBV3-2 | CASSQSTGVYGYTF | TGTGCCAGCAGCCAATCGACAGGGGTCTATGGCTACACCTTC
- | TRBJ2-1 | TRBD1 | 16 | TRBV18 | CASSPRLGTASNEQFF | TGTGCCAGCTCACCACGTCTTGGGACAGCGTCGAATGAGCAGTTCTTC
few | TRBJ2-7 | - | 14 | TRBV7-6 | CASSSSGSGGEQYF | TGTGCCAGCAGCTCCTCGGGATCAGGCGGCGAGCAGTACTTC
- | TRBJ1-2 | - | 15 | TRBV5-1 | CASSPAAVANYGYTF | TGCGCCAGCAGCCCCGCGGCGGTTGCAAACTATGGCTACACCTTC
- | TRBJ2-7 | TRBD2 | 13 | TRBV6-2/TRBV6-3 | CASSLTSPYEQYF | TGTGCCAGCAGTTTGACTAGCCCCTACGAGCAGTACTTC
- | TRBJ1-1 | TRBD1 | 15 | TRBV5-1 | CASRLRTGPNTEAFF | TGCGCCAGCCGCCTAAGGACAGGGCCGAACACTGAAGCTTTCTTT
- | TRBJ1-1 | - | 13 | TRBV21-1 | CASNGQSHTEAFF | TGTGCCAGCAACGGACAGAGTCACACTGAAGCTTTCTTT